This T cell receptor (beta chain) derives from a study of T cell responses to AZD1222 COVID-19 vaccine. Germline values: CDR1 SGHVS, CDR2 FQNEAQ. The ends were cut back, 7 bases at V and 2 bases at J, with 14 bases in the middle. The CDR3 is 15 residues long. Some clones are missing from TCRdb's copy, which holds only in-frame ones; the method was immunoSEQ multiplex PCR. The data hold about 120,000 clones, with 87% observed a single time. This clone has just one count. Sequenced here: peripheral blood, sampled on day 0 of AZD1222 vaccination. This sequence joins TRBV7-8 and TRBJ2-2, with a possible D match to TRBD1 (7 bases). This receptor was taken from an adult in good health. Here the CDR3 reads CASNLRDSNTGELFF. The CDR3 DNA is TGTGCCAGCAACTTGCGGGACAGCAACACCGGGGAGCTGTTTTTT.